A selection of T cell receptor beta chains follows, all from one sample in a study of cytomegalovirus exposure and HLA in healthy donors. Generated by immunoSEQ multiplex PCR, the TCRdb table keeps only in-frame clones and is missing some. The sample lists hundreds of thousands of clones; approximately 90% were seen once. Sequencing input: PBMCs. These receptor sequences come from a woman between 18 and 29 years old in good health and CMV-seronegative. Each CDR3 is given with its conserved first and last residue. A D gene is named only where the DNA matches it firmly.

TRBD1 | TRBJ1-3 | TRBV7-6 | CASSPDRGSGNTIYF
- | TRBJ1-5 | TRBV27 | CASSFSQGNQPQHF
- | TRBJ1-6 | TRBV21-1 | CASRPGGRENSPLHF
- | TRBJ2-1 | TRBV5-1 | CASSPKPAGTYYNEQFF
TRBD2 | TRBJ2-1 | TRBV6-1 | CASSGKGEGGNEQFF
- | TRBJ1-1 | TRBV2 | CASEQGIEAFF
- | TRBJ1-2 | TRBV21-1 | CASSLHRRGPYGYTF
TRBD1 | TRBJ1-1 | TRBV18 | CASSPSAGTGEAFF
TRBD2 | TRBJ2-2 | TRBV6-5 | CASSYEAGGVTGELFF
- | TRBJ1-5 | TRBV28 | CASSARTVSNQPQHF
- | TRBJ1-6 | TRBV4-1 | CASSPRQGDSPLHF
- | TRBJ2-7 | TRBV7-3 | CASSLTRLSEQYF
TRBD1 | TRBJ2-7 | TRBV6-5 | CASTYLDRGLYEQYF
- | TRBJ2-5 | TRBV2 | CASSVLETQYF
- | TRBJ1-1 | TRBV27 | CASSLSVRVGNTEAFF
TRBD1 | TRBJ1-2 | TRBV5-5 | CASSSPGTGYGGYTF